The clone carrying this TCR beta chain was seen only once. No antigen is known for it. PCR primers comprised 60 Vbeta and 13 Jbeta primers. Generated by immunoSEQ multiplex PCR, the TCRdb table keeps only in-frame clones and is missing some. This sample carries tens of thousands of clones, roughly 71% of them seen once, and the ten largest clones take over 10%. The CDR3 is 17 amino acids. V gave up 0 bases and J gave up 3 bases, with 13 bases separating them. Germline V lookup: CDR1 SGDLS, CDR2 YYNGEE. The data originate from a study of cytomegalovirus exposure and HLA in healthy donors. Study outcomes and limitations: Cytomegalovirus-associated status was assigned to 150 or so TCR beta chains. Rare sequences made up most TCRs, while some public TCRs were found in many donors.

Sequencing was done on a sample of PBMCs. The TCR originated in a man between 65 and 85 years old in good health and CMV-seronegative. This chain uses TRBV9 with TRBJ2-6; D perhaps matches TRBD1 (6 bases). As DNA, the CDR3 is TGTGCCAGCAGCGTAGGGCAGGGGCAGTTTGGGGCCAACGTCCTGACTTTC. Protein product: CASSVGQGQFGANVLTF. Using reference TRBV9 and TRBJ2-6 for the parts outside the CDR3, the full variable domain is DSGVTQTPKHLITATGQRVTLRCSPRSGDLSVYWYQQSLDQGLQFLIQYYNGEERAKGNILERFSAQQFPDLHSELNLSSLELGDSALYFCASSVGQGQFGANVLTFGAGSRLTVL.